A single sample is the source of the 25 T cell receptor beta chains below, sequenced in a study of cytomegalovirus exposure and HLA in healthy donors. 13 Jbeta primers and 60 Vbeta primers were used for the PCR. The method was immunoSEQ multiplex PCR; TCRdb's version includes in-frame clones alone and lacks a portion of them. The sample contains more than 100,000 clones, less than 65% of which appear only once. Specimen: PBMCs. Source of these receptors: a man aged 35-49 years in good health and CMV-seropositive.

This clone was counted between two and nine times. The CDR3 loop is CASSSYFRTGEKTRAQYF. CDR3 sequence (DNA): TGTGCCAGCAGTTCCTACTTTCGGACAGGGGAAAAAACAAGGGCGCAGTACTTC. The genes are TRBV27 and TRBJ2-7; TRBD1 matches 9 bases. The CDR3 is 18 residues long. Germline V gives CDR1 MNHEY, CDR2 SMNVEV (reference sequence). V was pared by 4 bases and J by 9 bases, with 22 bases of the junction left unmatched.

This clone has a single count. V gene TRBV27 combines with J gene TRBJ2-2; perhaps TRBD2 as D (6 bases). The germline gives CDR1 MNHEY, CDR2 SMNVEV (reference sequence). The length of the CDR3 is 18 residues. Between the trimmed V and J ends, which lost 4 bases and 0 bases, there was a span of 18 bases. The CDR3 region has the DNA TGTGCCAGCAGTTGGGTCGGTAGCGGTTTCGCGAACACCGGGGAGCTGTTTTTT. This gives the protein CASSWVGSGFANTGELFF.

The genes are TRBV25-1 and TRBJ1-1, with TRBD1 identical over 7 bases. The germline V gene encodes CDR1 MGHDK and CDR2 SYGVNS. The CDR3 contains 12 residues. Trimming took 5 bases from V and 10 from J; bases not matched to a gene: 7. CDR3 residues: CASSSHRGGAFF. The CDR3 coding sequence is TGTGCCAGCAGTAGCCACAGGGGCGGAGCTTTCTTT. The complete variable domain, with remaining parts taken from reference TRBV25-1 and TRBJ1-1, reads EADIYQTPRYLVIGTGKKITLECSQTMGHDKMYWYQQDPGMELHLIHYSYGVNSTEKGDLSSESTVSRIRTEHFPLTLESARPSHTSQYLCASSSHRGGAFFGQGTRLTVV.

The rearrangement joins TRBV4-1 to TRBJ2-5, with D uncertain. The CDR3 consists of 14 residues. Germline V gene lookup returns CDR1 MGHRA and CDR2 YSYEKL. V was pared by 1 base and J by 1 base, with 7 bases between. CDR3 loop: CASSQVGFQETQYF. CDR3 DNA: TGCGCCAGCAGCCAAGTCGGGTTCCAAGAGACCCAGTACTTC.

The gene calls are TRBV10-2 and TRBJ1-3; 11 nucleotides align to TRBD1. V trimming: 7 bases; J trimming: 3 bases; junction bases outside the gene matches: 11. This CDR3 contains 17 residues. CDR1 is WSHSY, CDR2 SAAADI, per germline. CDR3 coding DNA: TGCGCCAGCACCCGGGGACAGGGGGATCTTGGTGGAAACACCATATATTTT. Translation gives CASTRGQGDLGGNTIYF.

The chain carries TRBV28 and TRBJ1-1; D uncertain. Looked up from germline, CDR1 is MDHEN and CDR2 is SYDVKM. Trimming removed 7 bases at V and 5 bases at J, with 17 bases between. The CDR3 is 14 residues long. As DNA, the CDR3 is TGTGCCAGCACCCTTAGAGGGCCCGTGACTGAAGCTTTCTTT. This sequence encodes CASTLRGPVTEAFF.

This chain uses TRBV10-3 with TRBJ2-7; D perhaps matches TRBD2 (5 bases). This CDR3 contains 17 residues. With 0 bases removed from V and 0 bases from J, the gap between germline ends came to 15 bases. Germline V gene data show CDR1 as ENHRY and CDR2 as SYGVKD. CDR3 coding DNA: TGTGCCATCAGTGAGTCCCTAGCAGGTCCGAGCTCCTACGAGCAGTACTTC. It encodes CAISESLAGPSSYEQYF.

This clone occurred a few times. V and J are TRBV2 and TRBJ1-1; the match to TRBD1 covers 8 bases. The CDR3 covers 14 residues. Germline V gene lookup returns CDR1 SNHLY and CDR2 FYNNEI. J gave up 4 bases and V 6 bases, and 7 bases lay outside the gene matches. The DNA of the CDR3 is TGTGCCAGCAGGGTTAACAGGGGGGCCACTGAAGCTTTCTTT. Translated, it gives CASRVNRGATEAFF.

The rearrangement joins TRBV19 to TRBJ1-5; tentatively, D is TRBD1 (5 bases). The CDR3 loop spans 16 amino acids. Germline CDR1 reads LNHDA; CDR2 reads SQIVND (reference sequence). Between the trimmed V and J ends, which lost 3 bases and 2 bases, there was a span of 14 bases. The CDR3 reads CASSISFRAGNQPQHF. The CDR3 DNA follows: TGTGCCAGTAGTATTTCTTTCAGGGCTGGCAATCAGCCCCAGCATTTT. The full variable domain, with the rest looked up from reference TRBV19 and TRBJ1-5, is DGGITQSPKYLFRKEGQNVTLSCEQNLNHDAMYWYRQDPGQGLRLIYYSQIVNDFQKGDIAEGYSVSREKKESFPLTVTSAQKNPTAFYLCASSISFRAGNQPQHFGDGTRLSIL.

V usage is TRBV5-1 and J usage is TRBJ1-1; no definite D call. Germline V gives CDR1 SGHRS, CDR2 YFSETQ. V shed 4 bases and J shed 1 base, with 8 bases lying between them. The CDR3 runs 13 residues. The CDR3 spells CASSAAGNTEAFF. CDR3 nucleotide sequence: TGCGCCAGCAGCGCAGCAGGGAACACTGAAGCTTTCTTT.

The V gene is TRBV18, the J gene TRBJ1-2; TRBD1 agrees at 8 bases. Germline V CDR1 and CDR2: KGHSH, LQKENI. The V gene end was trimmed by 3 bases and the J gene end by 8 bases; junction bases not matched to a gene: 14. The CDR3 is 16 amino acids. Written as DNA, the CDR3 is TGTGCCAGCTCACCCCGACCCGGACAGGGTTTAAGGGGCTACACCTTC. It encodes CASSPRPGQGLRGYTF.

This chain links TRBV11-1 with TRBJ1-2, with 8 bases aligning to TRBD1. Germline-derived CDR1 and CDR2 are SGHAT and FQDESV (reference sequence). J gave up 4 bases and V 6 bases, and 1 base lay outside the gene matches. CDR3 length: 12 amino acids. The CDR3 DNA reads as TGTGCCAGCAGGGGGACAGGCTATGGCTACACCTTC. Its protein product is CASRGTGYGYTF.

The rearrangement links TRBV10-3 to TRBJ2-7; 7 bases agree with TRBD1. With V trimmed by 1 base and J by 2 bases, 5 bases remained unmatched. Germline V gene lookup returns CDR1 ENHRY and CDR2 SYGVKD. This CDR3 spans 15 amino acids. The CDR3 protein is CAISEFVGGTYEQYF. CDR3 DNA sequence: TGTGCCATCAGTGAGTTTGTAGGGGGCACCTACGAGCAGTACTTC.

This clone showed up just a few times. The chain uses TRBV30 and TRBJ1-5, with D perhaps matching TRBD1 (6 bases). In germline, CDR1 is GTSNPN, CDR2 SVGIG (reference sequence). This CDR3 has 16 residues. V shed 3 bases and J shed 0 bases, with 15 bases lying between them. The CDR3: CAWSRTDDLSNQPQHF. DNA of the CDR3: TGTGCCTGGAGCCGGACAGACGACCTTAGCAATCAGCCCCAGCATTTT.

The gene calls are TRBV4-2 and TRBJ2-5; 7 bases align to TRBD2. The V gene's germline CDR1 is LGHNA and CDR2 YNFKEQ. The CDR3 totals 14 residues. Trimming removed 2 bases from V and 5 bases from J; junction bases left unmatched: 5. This CDR3 reads CASSQRGGSETQYF. For the CDR3, the DNA is TGTGCCAGCAGCCAACGCGGGGGTTCGGAGACCCAGTACTTC.

This clone was counted a few times. This CDR3 reads CASTLAGGGEQYF. CDR3 coding DNA: TGTGCCAGCACCCTAGCGGGAGGCGGCGAGCAGTACTTC. This chain joins TRBV16 and TRBJ2-7; 11 bases match TRBD2. This CDR3 region has 13 residues. Germline assignment: CDR1 KGHSY and CDR2 FQNENV. The J segment lost 6 bases and the V segment lost 7 bases, leaving 5 bases of the junction unmatched.

CDR3: CASSPTGADTQYF. In DNA, the CDR3 is TGTGCCAGCAGCCCTACGGGAGCAGATACGCAGTATTTT. V gene TRBV7-3 combines with J gene TRBJ2-3; D perhaps matches TRBD2 (6 bases). Germline CDR1 reads SGHTA; CDR2 reads FQGTGA. The CDR3 has 13 residues. V shed 5 bases and J shed 4 bases, with 10 bases lying between them.

The J gene is TRBJ2-7, the V gene TRBV28, with TRBD2 matching 7 bases. The ends lost 3 bases at V and 2 bases at J; junction bases unmatched: 7. CDR1 and CDR2 (germline): MDHEN, SYDVKM. This CDR3 comprises 15 residues. CDR3 DNA: TGTGCCAGCAGTTTTGCGGCTAGCGGACCCTACGAGCAGTACTTC. Its translation: CASSFAASGPYEQYF.

The genes are TRBV9 and TRBJ2-7, with 7 bases fitting TRBD1. The length of the CDR3 is 16 residues. Trimming removed 0 bases from V and 5 bases from J; junction bases left unmatched: 11. The germline gives CDR1 SGDLS, CDR2 YYNGEE. CDR3 sequence: CASSVGRGGRGHEQYF. The CDR3 bases are TGTGCCAGCAGCGTAGGGAGAGGGGGCAGGGGCCACGAGCAGTACTTC.

For the CDR3, the DNA is TGTGCCTGGAGTGGTTCGGGAGGGAGCACAGATACGCAGTATTTT. Protein: CAWSGSGGSTDTQYF. This sequence joins TRBV30 and TRBJ2-3; 8 nucleotides line up with TRBD2. The junction had 3 bases not matched to a gene; V was cut back by 1 base and J by 0 bases. The germline CDR1 and CDR2 sequences are GTSNPN and SVGIG (reference sequence). The CDR3 consists of 15 residues.

The chain combines TRBV15 with TRBJ2-7, with TRBD2 matching over 8 bases. CDR1 and CDR2 (germline): LNHNV, YYDKDF (reference sequence). The CDR3 loop spans 18 amino acids. Losses at the gene ends were 8 bases for V and 3 bases for J; bases not matched to a gene: 21. The CDR3 loop is CATGGPTRSGTSHYEQYF. DNA for the CDR3: TGTGCCACCGGGGGTCCTACCCGTAGCGGGACGTCCCACTACGAGCAGTACTTC.

The gene calls are TRBV6-5 and TRBJ2-4, with a weak D call TRBD1 (6 bases). V lost 5 bases to trimming and J lost 0 bases, with 8 bases between them. The germline CDR1 and CDR2 sequences are MNHEY and SVGAGI. The length of the CDR3 is 14 residues. CDR3 sequence reads: CASSGQLAKNIQYF. CDR3 in DNA: TGTGCCAGCAGTGGACAGTTAGCCAAAAACATTCAGTACTTC.

This chain links TRBV5-4 with TRBJ1-2, with 9 nucleotides matching TRBD1. Germline-derived CDR1 and CDR2 are SGHNT and YYREEE (reference sequence). Trimming cost V 6 bases and J 2 bases; bases outside gene matches: 8. The CDR3 runs 15 residues. The CDR3 DNA is TGTGCCAGCAACAGGGGGCAGGGACCAAACTATGGCTACACCTTC. It translates to CASNRGQGPNYGYTF.

This clone has more than one count but fewer than ten. V usage is TRBV15 and J usage is TRBJ2-2; a weak D match, TRBD2 (6 bases). Germline V gives CDR1 LNHNV, CDR2 YYDKDF (reference sequence). This CDR3 comprises 14 residues. The germline V and J ends were trimmed by 6 bases and 6 bases, with 14 bases remaining between them. The CDR3, as DNA: TGTGCCACCAGTGAAACTAGCTACCCCGGGGAGCTGTTTTTT. The encoded protein is CATSETSYPGELFF.

J is TRBJ2-3 and V is TRBV6-5, with 8 bases aligning to TRBD2. This CDR3 contains 15 residues. Trimming at V came to 2 bases and at J to 0 bases, leaving 1 base not matched to a gene. Germline V lookup: CDR1 MNHEY, CDR2 SVGAGI. The CDR3 DNA reads TGTGCCAGCAGTTACCGCGGGGGGAGCACAGATACGCAGTATTTT. Its translation is CASSYRGGSTDTQYF.